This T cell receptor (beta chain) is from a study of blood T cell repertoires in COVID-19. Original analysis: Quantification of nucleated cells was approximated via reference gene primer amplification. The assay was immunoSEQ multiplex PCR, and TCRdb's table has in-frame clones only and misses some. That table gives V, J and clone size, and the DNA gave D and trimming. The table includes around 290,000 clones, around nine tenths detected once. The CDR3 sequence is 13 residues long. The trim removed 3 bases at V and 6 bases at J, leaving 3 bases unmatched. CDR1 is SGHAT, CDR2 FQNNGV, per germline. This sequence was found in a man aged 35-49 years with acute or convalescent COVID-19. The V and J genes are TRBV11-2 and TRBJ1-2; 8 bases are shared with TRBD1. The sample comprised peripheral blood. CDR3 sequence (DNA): TGTGCCAGCAGCTTTGACAGGGGTAATGGCTACACCTTC. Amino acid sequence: CASSFDRGNGYTF.